Presented here are 5 T cell receptor beta chains from one specimen sequenced in a study of OX40 agonist ivuxolimab in advanced cancers. Assay: immunoSEQ multiplex PCR; the TCRdb copy retains only in-frame clones and omits some. Found here are 80,000 or so clones, 85% of them singletons; the top ten hold under 2.5%. The sample consisted of CD4+ or CD8+ T cells sorted from blood, taken in a trial of the OX40 agonist ivuxolimab. All receptors derive from an adult with an advanced solid tumor such as melanoma, head and neck, liver or kidney cancer.

The chain couples TRBV7-2 to TRBJ1-1; no reliable D call. V lost 5 bases to trimming and J lost 6 bases, with 13 bases between them. Germline assignment: CDR1 SGHTA and CDR2 FQGNSA. This CDR3 contains 13 residues. This CDR3 is CASSHYIEAEAFF. CDR3 DNA sequence: TGTGCCAGCAGCCATTATATAGAGGCTGAAGCTTTCTTT.

The chain employs TRBV7-2 and TRBJ2-2, with 10 bases identical to TRBD2. CDR1 is SGHTA and CDR2 is FQGNSA in the germline V gene. The CDR3 is made up of 15 amino acids. Germline trimming cut 6 bases from V and 5 bases from J; bases unmatched to any gene: 6. Here the CDR3 reads CASSRTSGETGELFF. The CDR3 DNA reads TGTGCCAGCAGTCGTACTAGCGGGGAGACCGGGGAGCTGTTTTTT.

The chain links TRBV29-1 to TRBJ1-1; tentatively, D is TRBD1 (6 bases). Per the germline V gene, CDR1 is SQVTM and CDR2 is ANQGSEA. V lost 5 bases and J lost 3, with 22 bases in between. The CDR3 is 16 residues long. CDR3 bases: TGCAGCGTTCCAAAGGGGGTGCAGGGAAGGGACACTGAAGCTTTCTTT. Protein: CSVPKGVQGRDTEAFF.

This chain links TRBV2 with TRBJ2-3; 10 bases are shared with TRBD1. CDR1 and CDR2 from the germline V gene are SNHLY and FYNNEI. The V and J ends lost 3 bases and 5 bases, in that order; junction bases with no gene match: 2. The length of the CDR3 is 14 residues. In DNA form, the CDR3 reads TGTGCCAGCAGTGACGACAGGGGGCTAGATACGCAGTATTTT. It codes for CASSDDRGLDTQYF.

The chain couples TRBV18 to TRBJ2-5; maybe TRBD2 (6 bases). The CDR3 spans 13 residues. Per germline, CDR1 KGHSH and CDR2 LQKENI. Trimming removed 3 bases at V and 2 bases at J, with 7 bases between. The CDR3 spells CASSPGSQETQYF. CDR3 coding DNA: TGTGCCAGCTCACCCGGGAGTCAAGAGACCCAGTACTTC.